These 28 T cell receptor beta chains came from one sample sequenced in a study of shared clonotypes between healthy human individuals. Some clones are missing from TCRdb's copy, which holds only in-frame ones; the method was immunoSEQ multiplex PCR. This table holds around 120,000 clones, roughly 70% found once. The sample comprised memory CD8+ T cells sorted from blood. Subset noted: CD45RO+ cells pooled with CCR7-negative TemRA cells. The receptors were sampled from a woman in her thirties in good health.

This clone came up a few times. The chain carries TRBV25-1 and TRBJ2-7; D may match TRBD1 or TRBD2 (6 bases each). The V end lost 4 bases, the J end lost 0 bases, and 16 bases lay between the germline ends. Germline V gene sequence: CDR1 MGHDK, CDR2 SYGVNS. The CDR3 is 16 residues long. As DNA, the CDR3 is TGTGCCAGCAGTGGGGGGGCACAGCGGAGCTCCTACGAGCAGTACTTC. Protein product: CASSGGAQRSSYEQYF.

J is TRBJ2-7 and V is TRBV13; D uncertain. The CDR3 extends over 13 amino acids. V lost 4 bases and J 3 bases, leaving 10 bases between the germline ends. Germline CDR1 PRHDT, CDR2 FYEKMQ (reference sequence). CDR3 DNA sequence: TGTGCCAGCAGCTCCCATCTGAGCTACGAGCAGTACTTC. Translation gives CASSSHLSYEQYF.

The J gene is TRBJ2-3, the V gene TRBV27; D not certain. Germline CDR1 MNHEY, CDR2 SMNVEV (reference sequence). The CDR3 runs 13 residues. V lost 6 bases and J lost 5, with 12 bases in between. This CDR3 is CASSKIREDTQYF. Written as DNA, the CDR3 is TGTGCCAGCAGCAAAATTAGAGAAGATACGCAGTATTTT.

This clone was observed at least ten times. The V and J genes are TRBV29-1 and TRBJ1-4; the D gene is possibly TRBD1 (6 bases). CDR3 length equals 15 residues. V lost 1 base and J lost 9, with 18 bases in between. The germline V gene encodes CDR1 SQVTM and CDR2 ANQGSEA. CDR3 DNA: TGCAGCGTTGAAGGCGGGGGGGCAGATTGGAAAAAACTGTTTTTT. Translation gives CSVEGGGADWKKLFF.

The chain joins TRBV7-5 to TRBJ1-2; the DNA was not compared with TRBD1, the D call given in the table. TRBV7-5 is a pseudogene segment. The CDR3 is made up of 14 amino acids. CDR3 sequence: CASSVGQGGYGYTF. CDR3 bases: TGTGCCAGCAGCGTCGGACAGGGAGGCTATGGCTACACCTTC.

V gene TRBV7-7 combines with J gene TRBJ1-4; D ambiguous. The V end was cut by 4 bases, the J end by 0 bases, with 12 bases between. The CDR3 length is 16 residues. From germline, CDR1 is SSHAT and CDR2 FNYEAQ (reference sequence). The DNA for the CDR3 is TGTGCCAGCAGCTCGGCCCCCCCGACAACTAATGAAAAACTGTTTTTT. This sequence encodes CASSSAPPTTNEKLFF. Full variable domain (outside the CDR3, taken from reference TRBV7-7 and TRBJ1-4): GAGVSQSPRYKVTKRGQDVTLRCDPISSHATLYWYQQALGQGPEFLTYFNYEAQPDKSGLPSDRFSAERPEGSISTLTIQRTEQRDSAMYRCASSSAPPTTNEKLFFGSGTQLSVL.

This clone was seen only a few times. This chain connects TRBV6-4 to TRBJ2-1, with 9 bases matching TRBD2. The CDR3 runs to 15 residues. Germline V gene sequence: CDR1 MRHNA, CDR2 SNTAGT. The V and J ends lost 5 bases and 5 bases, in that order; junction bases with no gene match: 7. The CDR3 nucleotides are TGTGCCAGCAGTCGGGCGGGAGGGGACAACAATGAGCAGTTCTTC. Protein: CASSRAGGDNNEQFF.

The CDR3 protein is CASSLRGNEQYF. The CDR3 bases are TGTGCCAGCAGTCTACGTGGCAACGAGCAGTACTTC. This rearrangement joins TRBV28 to TRBJ2-7; D gene unclear. The CDR3 length is 12 residues. Germline V gene data show CDR1 as MDHEN and CDR2 as SYDVKM. Trimming left V 5 bases short and J 5 bases short, with 10 bases between.

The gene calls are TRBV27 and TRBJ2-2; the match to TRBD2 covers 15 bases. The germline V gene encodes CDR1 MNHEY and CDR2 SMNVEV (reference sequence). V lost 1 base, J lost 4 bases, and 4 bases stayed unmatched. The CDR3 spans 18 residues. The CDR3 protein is CASSLWGLAGGPTGELFF. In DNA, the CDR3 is TGTGCCAGCAGTTTATGGGGACTAGCGGGAGGCCCCACCGGGGAGCTGTTTTTT.

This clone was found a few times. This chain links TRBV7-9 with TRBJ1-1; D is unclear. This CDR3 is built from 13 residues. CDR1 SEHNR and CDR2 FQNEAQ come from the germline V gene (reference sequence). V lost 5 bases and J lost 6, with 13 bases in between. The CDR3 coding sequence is TGTGCCAGCAGCGAAGGAGCTGACGCTGAAGCTTTCTTT. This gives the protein CASSEGADAEAFF.

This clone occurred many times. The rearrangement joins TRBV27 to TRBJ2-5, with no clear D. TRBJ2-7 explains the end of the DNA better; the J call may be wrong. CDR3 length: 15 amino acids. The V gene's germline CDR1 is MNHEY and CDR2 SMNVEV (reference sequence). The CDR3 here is CASSATALGLYEQYF. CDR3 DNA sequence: TGTGCCAGCAGTGCCACGGCCCTCGGCCTCTACGAGCAGTACTTC.

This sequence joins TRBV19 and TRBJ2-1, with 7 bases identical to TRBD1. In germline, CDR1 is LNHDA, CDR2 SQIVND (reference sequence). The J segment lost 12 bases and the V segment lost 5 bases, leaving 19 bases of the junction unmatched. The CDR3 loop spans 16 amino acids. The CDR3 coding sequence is TGTGCCAGTAGTCCCAGGGACAGCCTGTCGGGGTTTGGGCAGTTCTTC. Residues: CASSPRDSLSGFGQFF.

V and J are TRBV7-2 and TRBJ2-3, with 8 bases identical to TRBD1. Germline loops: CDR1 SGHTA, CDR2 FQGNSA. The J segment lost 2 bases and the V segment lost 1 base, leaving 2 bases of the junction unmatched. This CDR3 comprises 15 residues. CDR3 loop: CASSLGTGHTDTQYF. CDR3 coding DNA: TGTGCCAGCAGCTTAGGGACAGGGCACACAGATACGCAGTATTTT.

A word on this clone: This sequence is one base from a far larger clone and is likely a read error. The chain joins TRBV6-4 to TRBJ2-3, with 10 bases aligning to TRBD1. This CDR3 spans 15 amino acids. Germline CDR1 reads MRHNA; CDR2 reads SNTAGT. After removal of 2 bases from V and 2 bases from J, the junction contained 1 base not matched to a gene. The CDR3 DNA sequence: TGTGCCAGCAGTGACGGGACAGGGGACACAGATACGCAGTATTTT. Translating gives CASSDGTGDTDTQYF.

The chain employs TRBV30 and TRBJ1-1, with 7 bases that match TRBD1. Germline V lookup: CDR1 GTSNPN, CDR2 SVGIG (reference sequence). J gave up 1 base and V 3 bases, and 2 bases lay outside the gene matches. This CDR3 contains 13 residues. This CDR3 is CAWRTGPNTEAFF. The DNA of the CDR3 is TGTGCCTGGAGGACAGGGCCGAACACTGAAGCTTTCTTT.

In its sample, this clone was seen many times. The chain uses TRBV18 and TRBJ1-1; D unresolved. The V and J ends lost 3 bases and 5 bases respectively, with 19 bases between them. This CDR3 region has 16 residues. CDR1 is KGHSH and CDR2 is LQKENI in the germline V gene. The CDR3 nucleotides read TGTGCCAGCTCACCCCGATATCCCTTGGTCGGAACTGAAGCTTTCTTT. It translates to CASSPRYPLVGTEAFF.

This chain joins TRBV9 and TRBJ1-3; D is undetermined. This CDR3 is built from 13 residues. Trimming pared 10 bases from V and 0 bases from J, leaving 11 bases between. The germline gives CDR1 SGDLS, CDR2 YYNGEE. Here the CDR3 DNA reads TGTGCCTCGGAGGCCAACTCTGGAAACACCATATATTTT. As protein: CASEANSGNTIYF.

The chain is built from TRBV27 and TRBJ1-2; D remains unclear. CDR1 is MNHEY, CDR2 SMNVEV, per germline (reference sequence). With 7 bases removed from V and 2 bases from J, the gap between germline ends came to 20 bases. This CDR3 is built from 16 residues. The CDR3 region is CASTPLGPSGNYGYTF. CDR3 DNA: TGTGCCAGCACTCCCTTGGGCCCCTCGGGGAACTATGGCTACACCTTC.

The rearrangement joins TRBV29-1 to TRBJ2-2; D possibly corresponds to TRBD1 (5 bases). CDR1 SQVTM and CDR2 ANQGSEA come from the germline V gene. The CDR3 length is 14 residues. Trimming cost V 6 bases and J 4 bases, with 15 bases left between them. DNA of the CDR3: TGCAGCGTCCCCGGACACGTCCTCACCGGGGAGCTGTTTTTT. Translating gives CSVPGHVLTGELFF.

DNA of the CDR3: TGTGCCAGCAGCCTGGGGATCAGCATGGGACTAGCGTACAATGAGCAGTTCTTC. Encoded protein: CASSLGISMGLAYNEQFF. The chain couples TRBV5-6 to TRBJ2-1, with 10 bases fitting TRBD2. This CDR3 is 18 amino acids long. Germline V gives CDR1 SGHDT, CDR2 YYEEEE. V lost 4 bases to trimming and J lost 4 bases; unmatched junction nucleotides: 14.

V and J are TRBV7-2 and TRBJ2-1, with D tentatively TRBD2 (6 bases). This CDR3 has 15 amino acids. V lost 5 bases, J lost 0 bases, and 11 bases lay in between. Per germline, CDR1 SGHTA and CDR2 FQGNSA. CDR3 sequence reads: CASSRLGPSYNEQFF. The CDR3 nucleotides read TGTGCCAGCAGCCGACTAGGCCCCTCCTACAATGAGCAGTTCTTC.

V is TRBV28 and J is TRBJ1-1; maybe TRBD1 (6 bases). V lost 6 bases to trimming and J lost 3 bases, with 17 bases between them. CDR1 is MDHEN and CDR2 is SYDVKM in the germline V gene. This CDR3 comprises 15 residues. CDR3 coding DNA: TGTGCCAGCAGGGATCCACAGGGCTTGGACACTGAAGCTTTCTTT. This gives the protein CASRDPQGLDTEAFF.

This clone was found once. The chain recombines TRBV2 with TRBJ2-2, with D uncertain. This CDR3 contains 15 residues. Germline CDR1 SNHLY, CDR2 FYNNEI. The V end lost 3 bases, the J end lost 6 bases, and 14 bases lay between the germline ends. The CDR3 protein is CASSDGIANPGELFF. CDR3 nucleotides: TGTGCCAGCAGTGACGGAATAGCCAACCCCGGGGAGCTGTTTTTT. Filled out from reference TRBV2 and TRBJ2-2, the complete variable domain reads EPEVTQTPSHQVTQMGQEVILRCVPISNHLYFYWYRQILGQKVEFLVSFYNNEISEKSEIFDDQFSVERPDGSNFTLKIRSTKLEDSAMYFCASSDGIANPGELFFGEGSRLTVL.

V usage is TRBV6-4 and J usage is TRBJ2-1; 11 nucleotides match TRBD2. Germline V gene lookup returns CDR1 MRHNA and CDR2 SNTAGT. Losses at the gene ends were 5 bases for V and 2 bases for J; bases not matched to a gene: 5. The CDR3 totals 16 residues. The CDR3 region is CASSQTSGGAYNEQFF. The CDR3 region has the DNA TGTGCCAGCAGTCAAACTAGCGGGGGTGCCTACAATGAGCAGTTCTTC.

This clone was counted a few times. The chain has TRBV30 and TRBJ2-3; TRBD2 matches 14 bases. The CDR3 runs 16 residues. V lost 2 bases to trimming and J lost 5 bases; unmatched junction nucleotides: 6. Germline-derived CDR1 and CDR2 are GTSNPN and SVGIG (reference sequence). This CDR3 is CAWSKGLAGDGDTQYF. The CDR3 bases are TGTGCCTGGAGTAAGGGACTAGCGGGAGATGGAGATACGCAGTATTTT.

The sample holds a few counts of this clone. CDR3: CASSLGSNQPQHF. The CDR3 DNA reads as TGTGCCAGCAGTTTGGGTAGCAATCAGCCCCAGCATTTT. The V and J genes are TRBV6-4 and TRBJ1-5; D is unresolved. Trimming removed 5 bases at V and 0 bases at J, with 5 bases between. Per germline, CDR1 MRHNA and CDR2 SNTAGT. This CDR3 is 13 amino acids long.

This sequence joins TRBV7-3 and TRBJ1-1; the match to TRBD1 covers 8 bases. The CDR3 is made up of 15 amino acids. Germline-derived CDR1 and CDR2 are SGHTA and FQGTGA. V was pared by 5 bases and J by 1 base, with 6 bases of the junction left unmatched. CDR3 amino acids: CASSPGQGWNTEAFF. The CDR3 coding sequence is TGTGCCAGCAGCCCAGGACAGGGATGGAACACTGAAGCTTTCTTT.

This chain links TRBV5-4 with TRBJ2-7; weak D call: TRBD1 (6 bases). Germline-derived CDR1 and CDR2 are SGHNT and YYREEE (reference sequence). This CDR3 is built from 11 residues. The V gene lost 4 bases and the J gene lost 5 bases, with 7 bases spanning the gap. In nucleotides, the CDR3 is TGTGCCAGCAGCCACAGGGACGAGCAGTACTTC. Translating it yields CASSHRDEQYF.